Following are 20 T cell receptor beta chains from one sample sequenced in a study of shared clonotypes between healthy human individuals. Some clones are missing from TCRdb's copy, which holds only in-frame ones; the method was immunoSEQ multiplex PCR. Of about 320,000 clones listed, roughly 84% were seen once; the top ten hold about 17%. The sequenced material came from memory CD8+ T cells sorted from blood. Documented subset: CD45RO+ cells pooled with CCR7-negative TemRA cells. These receptors all come from a man younger than 35 in good health.

This chain links TRBV6-6 with TRBJ2-5; TRBD2 is a possible D gene (5 bases). Germline CDR1 MNHNY, CDR2 SVGAGI (reference sequence). V shed 0 bases and J shed 1 base, with 12 bases lying between them. The CDR3 is 16 residues long. Written as DNA, the CDR3 is TGTGCCAGCAGTTACTCGTTCAATCGGGGCCAAGAGACCCAGTACTTC. It codes for CASSYSFNRGQETQYF.

The rearrangement links TRBV5-6 to TRBJ2-5; 11 bases align to TRBD2. Per the germline V gene, CDR1 is SGHDT and CDR2 is YYEEEE. This CDR3 has 13 residues. The junction had 1 base not matched to a gene; V was cut back by 2 bases and J by 7 bases. The CDR3 region has the DNA TGTGCCAGCAGCTTCCTAGCGGGGGGGACCCAGTACTTC. As protein: CASSFLAGGTQYF.

J is TRBJ2-5 and V is TRBV10-2, with TRBD2 matching 7 bases. The V segment lost 6 bases and the J segment 5 bases; nucleotides outside the gene matches: 12. Germline CDR1 reads WSHSY; CDR2 reads SAAADI. This CDR3 has 15 residues. The CDR3 DNA reads as TGCGCCAGCAGGAGGGAGGGAGTCGACTGGGAGACCCAGTACTTC. Amino acid sequence: CASRREGVDWETQYF.

The gene calls are TRBV5-1 and TRBJ2-5; 13 bases are shared with TRBD2. The CDR3 has 14 amino acids. Germline CDR1 reads SGHRS; CDR2 reads YFSETQ. With V trimmed by 4 bases and J by 7 bases, 4 bases remained unmatched. CDR3 amino acids: CASSGLAGVLTQYF. CDR3 bases: TGCGCCAGCAGCGGACTAGCGGGAGTGTTGACCCAGTACTTC.

The chain employs TRBV7-9 and TRBJ1-2; D call uncertain. The V and J ends lost 5 bases and 3 bases respectively, with 19 bases between them. CDR3 size: 16 residues. CDR1 and CDR2 (germline): SEHNR, FQNEAQ (reference sequence). The CDR3 sequence: CASSPPLATQDYGYTF. CDR3 coding DNA: TGTGCCAGCAGCCCACCTTTGGCCACTCAGGACTATGGCTACACCTTC.

This rearrangement joins TRBV5-4 to TRBJ1-3, with D unresolved. Trimming left V 0 bases short and J 1 base short, with 20 bases between. Germline V lookup: CDR1 SGHNT, CDR2 YYREEE (reference sequence). The CDR3 spans 19 residues. This CDR3 reads CASSLAPGYHFFSGNTIYF. The CDR3 DNA is TGTGCCAGCAGCTTGGCCCCAGGATATCATTTCTTTTCTGGAAACACCATATATTTT.

The chain links TRBV6-5 to TRBJ1-5, with 12 bases identical to TRBD1. The CDR3 is 15 amino acids. V lost 4 bases and J lost 7; bases outside the gene matches: 5. Per the germline V gene, CDR1 is MNHEY and CDR2 is SVGAGI. CDR3 bases: TGTGCCAGCAGTTCCGGGACAGGGGGCCTGCAGCCCCAGCATTTT. It specifies CASSSGTGGLQPQHF.

This sequence joins TRBV7-8 and TRBJ2-7, with 9 nucleotides matching TRBD1. V dropped 1 base and J dropped 0; count of bases not matched to a gene: 1. The CDR3 is 15 residues long. Per the germline V gene, CDR1 is SGHVS and CDR2 is FQNEAQ. The CDR3 DNA reads TGTGCCAGCAGCTTAGGGACAGGGGCCTCCTACGAGCAGTACTTC. Its protein is CASSLGTGASYEQYF.

For the CDR3, the DNA is TGTGCCAGCAGTTACTCGATTAGGGGGCCCCCGGAGACCCAGTACTTC. It encodes CASSYSIRGPPETQYF. The V and J genes are TRBV6-5 and TRBJ2-5, with TRBD1 matching 7 bases. Trimming cost V 0 bases and J 5 bases; bases outside gene matches: 9. Germline V gives CDR1 MNHEY, CDR2 SVGAGI. This CDR3 spans 16 amino acids.

V and J are TRBV4-2 and TRBJ2-7, with D unresolved. V was cut by 2 bases and J by 2 bases, with 13 bases left in between. The CDR3 extends over 15 amino acids. CDR1 and CDR2 from the germline V gene are LGHNA and YNFKEQ. The CDR3 nucleotides read TGTGCCAGCAGCCAAACATTTGCGGATCCCTACGAGCAGTACTTC. Residues: CASSQTFADPYEQYF.

This chain connects TRBV4-3 to TRBJ1-2; D unresolved. The CDR3 totals 17 residues. V gave up 0 bases and J gave up 4 bases, with 18 bases separating them. Germline V lookup: CDR1 LGHNA, CDR2 YSLEER. The chain's CDR3 is CASSQDPGPGVGYGYTF. For the CDR3, the DNA is TGCGCCAGCAGCCAAGACCCTGGGCCGGGCGTGGGCTATGGCTACACCTTC.

This clone occurred once. V is TRBV6-6 and J is TRBJ2-7, with TRBD2 matching over 10 bases. Germline CDR1 MNHNY, CDR2 SVGAGI (reference sequence). This CDR3 contains 15 residues. After removal of 4 bases from V and 6 bases from J, the junction contained 9 bases not matched to a gene. CDR3 sequence: CASSWTGTSDLEQYF. The DNA for the CDR3 is TGTGCCAGCAGTTGGACCGGGACTAGCGACCTCGAGCAGTACTTC.

The chain recombines TRBV27 with TRBJ2-3; 12 bases agree with TRBD2. Germline CDR1 MNHEY, CDR2 SMNVEV (reference sequence). The trim removed 10 bases at V and 5 bases at J, leaving 7 bases unmatched. This CDR3 is 14 amino acids long. This chain's CDR3 is CATARGLAGDTQYF. CDR3 bases: TGTGCCACCGCTAGGGGACTAGCGGGAGATACGCAGTATTTT.

This clone was detected only once. This chain links TRBV5-6 with TRBJ1-1; D call uncertain. In germline, CDR1 is SGHDT, CDR2 YYEEEE. CDR3 length equals 15 residues. Trimming cost V 4 bases and J 11 bases, with 24 bases left between them. The CDR3 loop is CASSRLTDSRNWAFF. DNA for the CDR3: TGTGCCAGCAGCCGCTTAACTGACTCCCGAAATTGGGCTTTCTTT.

This rearrangement joins TRBV4-3 to TRBJ2-7; 10 nucleotides agree with TRBD2. The germline gives CDR1 LGHNA, CDR2 YSLEER. V was clipped by 0 bases and J by 2 bases; unmatched bases: 13. CDR3 length: 19 amino acids. The DNA for the CDR3 is TGCGCCAGCAGCCAAGAGCCCTATTCGGCTAGCGGGAGTGCCTACGAGCAGTACTTC. Amino acid sequence: CASSQEPYSASGSAYEQYF.

V is TRBV18 and J is TRBJ2-2, with D possibly being TRBD1 (5 bases). The V gene's germline CDR1 is KGHSH and CDR2 LQKENI. Between the trimmed V and J ends, which lost 2 bases and 0 bases, there was a span of 7 bases. This CDR3 has 15 residues. The CDR3 bases are TGTGCCAGCTCACCAGGGGCCCCGAACACCGGGGAGCTGTTTTTT. It codes for CASSPGAPNTGELFF.

On this clone: Germline and junction disagree at one end, which may indicate a read error. The V and J genes are TRBV19 and TRBJ2-7; 10 positions agree with TRBD2. Germline V gives CDR1 LNHDA, CDR2 SQIVND (reference sequence). CDR3 length: 13 amino acids. This CDR3 reads CASRMEGPATSGF. CDR3 sequence (DNA): TGTGCCAGTAGAATGGAAGGCCCCGCGACTAGCGGGTTC.

The genes are TRBV6-6 and TRBJ2-1, with TRBD1 matching over 7 bases. The CDR3 runs to 13 residues. CDR1 is MNHNY, CDR2 SVGAGI, per germline (reference sequence). With 5 bases clipped from V and 4 bases from J, the junction kept 2 bases outside the gene matches. The chain's CDR3 is CASSLQGYNEQFF. DNA of the CDR3: TGTGCCAGCAGTCTACAGGGGTACAATGAGCAGTTCTTC.

This sequence joins TRBV7-6 and TRBJ2-7; D is ambiguous. This CDR3 is 13 amino acids long. From germline, CDR1 is SGHVS and CDR2 FNYEAQ. The ends were cut back, 1 base at V and 5 bases at J, with 9 bases in the middle. The CDR3 coding sequence is TGTGCCAGCAGCTTAGAATTAGGAGACGAGCAGTACTTC. This encodes CASSLELGDEQYF.

This rearrangement joins TRBV28 to TRBJ2-7; D is ambiguous. The CDR3 extends over 13 amino acids. Germline V gene lookup returns CDR1 MDHEN and CDR2 SYDVKM. Deletions cut 8 bases from V and 0 bases from J, with 11 bases between. The CDR3 protein is CASSLRSSYEQYF. DNA for the CDR3: TGTGCCAGCTCTCTTAGGAGCTCCTACGAGCAGTACTTC.